Presented here are 15 T cell receptor beta chains from one specimen sequenced in a study of blood T cell repertoires in COVID-19. Profiled with immunoSEQ multiplex PCR; TCRdb holds only in-frame clones, not every one. There are approximately 170,000 clones in the sample; around 85% occur only once, and 4% lies in the top ten. The material sequenced was peripheral blood. The origin of the receptors is a woman in her seventies with acute or convalescent COVID-19.

CDR3 region: CASSQDGRGAYNEQFF. CDR3 bases: TGCGCCAGCAGCCAAGATGGCCGGGGGGCCTACAATGAGCAGTTCTTC. The chain is built from TRBV4-3 and TRBJ2-1; TRBD2 matches 7 bases. From germline, CDR1 is LGHNA and CDR2 YSLEER. Trimming removed 0 bases from V and 2 bases from J; junction bases left unmatched: 4. CDR3 length equals 16 residues.

This chain connects TRBV19 to TRBJ2-3, with a weak D call TRBD2 (5 bases). This CDR3 contains 15 residues. Germline V gene data show CDR1 as LNHDA and CDR2 as SQIVND (reference sequence). V was cut by 3 bases and J by 1 base, with 11 bases left in between. The CDR3 region is CASSMPAEGTDTQYF. The CDR3 region has the DNA TGTGCCAGTAGTATGCCAGCGGAGGGCACAGATACGCAGTATTTT.

The CDR3 DNA is TGTGCCAGCAGCAGGGGGGGACAGGGTTACGAGCAGTACTTC. Translated: CASSRGGQGYEQYF. The genes are TRBV6-5 and TRBJ2-7; 9 bases fit TRBD1. CDR1 is MNHEY, CDR2 SVGAGI, per germline. This CDR3 comprises 14 residues. Losses at the gene ends were 6 bases for V and 4 bases for J; bases not matched to a gene: 7.

V usage is TRBV28 and J usage is TRBJ2-1, with TRBD1 as a possible D gene (6 bases). From germline, CDR1 is MDHEN and CDR2 SYDVKM. V shed 9 bases and J shed 8 bases, with 14 bases lying between them. This CDR3 region has 12 residues. This CDR3 is CASNRVAYEQFF. In DNA form, the CDR3 reads TGTGCCAGTAACAGGGTAGCCTATGAGCAGTTCTTC.

About this clone itself: The junction departs from germline at one end; a sequencing error may be responsible. Other DNA sequences in the sample encode the same CDR3. The gene calls are TRBV3-1 (or the pseudogene TRBV3-2) and TRBJ1-2; 7 nucleotides agree with TRBD1. Looked up from germline, CDR1 is LGHDT and CDR2 is YNNKEL (reference sequence). The CDR3 is made up of 16 amino acids. DNA for the CDR3: TGTGCCAGCAGCCAAGATGGGACAGCCGCTTACTACGGCTACACCTTC. Protein product: CASSQDGTAAYYGYTF.

V is TRBV6-5 and J is TRBJ2-7; the D is unclear. Germline CDR1 reads MNHEY; CDR2 reads SVGAGI. The CDR3 is 13 amino acids. V lost 7 bases and J 0 bases, leaving 10 bases between the germline ends. The CDR3 here is CASTQAYSYEQYF. The CDR3 nucleotides read TGTGCCAGCACCCAGGCCTACTCCTACGAGCAGTACTTC.

V usage is TRBV9 and J usage is TRBJ2-4; 9 bases line up with TRBD1. Trimming removed 3 bases from V and 9 bases from J; junction bases left unmatched: 13. Germline V gene lookup returns CDR1 SGDLS and CDR2 YYNGEE. This CDR3 region has 16 residues. The CDR3 spells CASSATGGLTNSIQYF. The DNA of the CDR3 is TGTGCCAGCAGCGCGACAGGGGGACTCACCAATAGCATTCAGTACTTC.

The V and J genes are TRBV19 and TRBJ1-1; 8 nucleotides align to TRBD1. V trimming: 5 bases; J trimming: 1 base; junction bases outside the gene matches: 3. The CDR3 has 14 amino acids. CDR1 LNHDA and CDR2 SQIVND come from the germline V gene (reference sequence). CDR3 sequence (DNA): TGTGCCAGTAGTGCGGACAGGGAGAACACTGAAGCTTTCTTT. This codes for CASSADRENTEAFF.

The sample holds one count of this clone. The V call is TRBV6-1, the J call TRBJ2-7, with D possibly matching TRBD1 (5 bases). The V end was cut by 3 bases, the J end by 3 bases, with 9 bases between. In germline, CDR1 is MNHNS, CDR2 SASEGT. This CDR3 comprises 13 residues. The CDR3 protein is CASSEQGNYEQYF. CDR3 sequence (DNA): TGTGCCAGCAGTGAGCAGGGAAACTACGAGCAGTACTTC.

CDR3 in DNA: TGTGCCACCAGCAAAAAGCTCAATCAGCCCCAGCATTTT. Translating gives CATSKKLNQPQHF. V is TRBV15 and J is TRBJ1-5; D unresolved. Germline V CDR1 and CDR2: LNHNV, YYDKDF (reference sequence). The CDR3 spans 13 residues. V dropped 4 bases and J dropped 3 bases, with 7 bases sitting between them. The whole variable domain, remainder taken from reference TRBV15 and TRBJ1-5, is DAMVIQNPRYQVTQFGKPVTLSCSQTLNHNVMYWYQQKSSQAPKLLFHYYDKDFNNEADTPDNFQSRRPNTSFCFLDIRSPGLGDTAMYLCATSKKLNQPQHFGDGTRLSIL.

This rearrangement joins TRBV28 to TRBJ1-5; 7 positions agree with TRBD1. Losses at the gene ends were 1 base for V and 8 bases for J; bases not matched to a gene: 8. Germline V lookup: CDR1 MDHEN, CDR2 SYDVKM. This CDR3 contains 15 residues. CDR3 DNA sequence: TGTGCCAGCAGTTTATTCGGAGGGGGCACAGAGCCCCAGCATTTT. It specifies CASSLFGGGTEPQHF. Filled out from reference TRBV28 and TRBJ1-5, the complete variable domain reads DVKVTQSSRYLVKRTGEKVFLECVQDMDHENMFWYRQDPGLGLRLIYFSYDVKMKEKGDIPEGYSVSREKKERFSLILESASTNQTSMYLCASSLFGGGTEPQHFGDGTRLSIL.

The chain employs TRBV11-2 and TRBJ2-2; 7 bases fit TRBD1. This CDR3 has 14 amino acids. Unmatched junction bases numbered 7, after V lost 5 bases and J lost 7 bases. Germline V gene sequence: CDR1 SGHAT, CDR2 FQNNGV. Here the CDR3 reads CASSHRGRLGELFF. The CDR3 DNA sequence: TGTGCCAGCAGCCATAGGGGGCGCCTCGGGGAGCTGTTTTTT.

CDR3 coding DNA: TGTGCCAGCTCACCGATTAGCGGGAGCCGATCCTACAATGAGCAGTTCTTC. This translates into CASSPISGSRSYNEQFF. This chain connects TRBV18 to TRBJ2-1; 9 nucleotides align to TRBD2. Germline V gene lookup returns CDR1 KGHSH and CDR2 LQKENI. V was pared by 3 bases and J by 1 base, with 7 bases of the junction left unmatched. The CDR3 extends over 17 amino acids. The whole variable domain, filled in from reference TRBV18 and TRBJ2-1, reads NAGVMQNPRHLVRRRGQEARLRCSPMKGHSHVYWYRQLPEEGLKFMVYLQKENIIDESGMPKERFSAEFPKEGPSILRIQQVVRGDSAAYFCASSPISGSRSYNEQFFGPGTRLTVL.

The chain employs TRBV4-3 and TRBJ2-7; D perhaps matches TRBD2 (6 bases). Trimming removed 3 bases from V and 2 bases from J, with 17 bases in between. From germline, CDR1 is LGHNA and CDR2 YSLEER. This CDR3 has 16 residues. The CDR3 is CASSQGSGTGTYEQYF. The CDR3 DNA reads TGCGCCAGCAGCCAGGGCTCCGGGACTGGGACCTACGAGCAGTACTTC.

This chain joins TRBV2 and TRBJ1-1, with D possibly matching TRBD1 (5 bases). Germline assignment: CDR1 SNHLY and CDR2 FYNNEI. CDR3 length: 14 residues. V shed 5 bases and J shed 1 base, with 11 bases lying between them. CDR3: CASSRGQANTEAFF. CDR3 nucleotides: TGTGCCAGCAGTCGCGGACAAGCGAACACTGAAGCTTTCTTT.